The sequence of this T cell receptor beta chain was determined in a study of shared T cell receptors in the human thymus. The assay was immunoSEQ multiplex PCR, and TCRdb's table has in-frame clones only and misses some. This table has around 67,000 clones, about 96% appearing once. Trimming took 5 bases from V and 5 from J; bases not matched to a gene: 7. Germline V gives CDR1 MDHEN, CDR2 SYDVKM. This CDR3 comprises 14 residues. This clonotype was sampled from a human donor. Specimen: thymocytes. This chain links TRBV28 with TRBJ2-5; the match to TRBD2 covers 8 bases. Here the CDR3 reads CASSTSGGGETQYF. In nucleotides, the CDR3 is TGTGCCAGCAGTACAAGCGGGGGCGGGGAGACCCAGTACTTC.